This T cell receptor (beta chain) comes out of a study of cytomegalovirus exposure and HLA in healthy donors. Study-wide background: The approximately 120 validation repertoires, a later analysis reported, used the same platform as the 550 to 800 first-cohort repertoires.

The CDR3 runs to 19 residues. CDR1 is SSHAT, CDR2 FNYEAQ, per germline (reference sequence). V lost 1 base and J lost 1, with 23 bases in between. In regard to this clone: Its antigen is unidentified.

Assay used: immunoSEQ multiplex PCR; TCRdb lists only in-frame clones, some missing. The table has more than 95,000 clones, approximately 85% seen once; the top ten hold around 5%. Study-level findings and limits: Reports credit the classifier with highly specific, highly sensitive diagnosis of cytomegalovirus status. That first-cohort TCR clusters tended to co-occur in the roughly 120 validation repertoires was found in a later analysis. The authors listed 180 or so TCR beta chains as cytomegalovirus-associated.

The receptor comes from a young man in good health and CMV-seronegative. The chain couples TRBV7-7 to TRBJ2-7, with D maybe TRBD1 (5 bases). Sequences were obtained from PBMCs. The CDR3 nucleotides read TGTGCCAGCAGCTTAGGAGGTAGTCCGGCAGGGTCTTTATCCTACGAGCAGTACTTC. Translation: CASSLGGSPAGSLSYEQYF.